Shown below are 11 T cell receptor beta chains from a single sample sequenced in a study of T cell repertoires in breast cancer. Blocking oligonucleotides added to a second nested PCR suppressed unpaired genes. TCRdb passed the emulsion pairing reads through MiXCR, listing each CDR3 protein once. The top ten hold roughly a third of the sample, which has fewer than 5,500 distinct CDR3 sequences, just over 35% seen once. The expanded emulsion RT-PCR method captured paired alpha and beta chains from CD8+ T cells. Input material: CD8+ T cells. All receptors come from a pool of human donors with breast cancer or a healthy control (not recorded which).

This clonotype turned up a few times. The V gene is TRBV5-4, the J gene TRBJ2-1; 10 bases line up with TRBD2. Losses at the gene ends were 4 bases for V and 6 bases for J; bases not matched to a gene: 7. Germline CDR1 is SGHNT and CDR2 is YYREEE (reference sequence). This CDR3 has 15 residues. In nucleotides, the CDR3 is TGTGCCAGCAGCATAGCGGGAGGTGTGATCAATGAGCAGTTCTTC. Translated, it gives CASSIAGGVINEQFF.

The chain employs TRBV28 and TRBJ1-5; D is unclear. The V gene lost 7 bases and the J gene lost 2 bases, with 9 bases spanning the gap. Germline CDR1 reads MDHEN; CDR2 reads SYDVKM. The CDR3 is 13 residues long. In nucleotides, the CDR3 is TGTGCCAGCAACTTTCAAGGCAATCAGCCCCAGCATTTT. It specifies CASNFQGNQPQHF.

This clonotype was seen many times. The V gene is TRBV7-2, the J gene TRBJ2-5, with TRBD2 identical over 10 bases. The CDR3 has 15 amino acids. CDR1 and CDR2 from the germline V gene are SGHTA and FQGNSA. The ends lost 2 bases at V and 4 bases at J; junction bases unmatched: 4. Here the CDR3 DNA reads TGTGCCAGCAGCTTAAAAAGCGGGGGGGCAGAGACCCAGTACTTC. Protein product: CASSLKSGGAETQYF.

Note on this clonotype: The CDR3 end shows no conserved phenylalanine or tryptophan, and so a read error is likely. The DNA is omitted, as the CDR3 cannot be located on it reliably, and the CDR3 follows TCRdb's listing. The V call is TRBV7-6, the J call TRBJ2-1; no DNA check was done on the table's D call, TRBD1. The CDR3 numbers 14 amino acids, ends counted. CDR1 is SGHVS, CDR2 FNYEAQ, per germline. CDR3 region: CASSPSGGAVEQSS.

This clonotype was observed a handful of times. A much larger clone differs by one base, so this may be a read error. The V and J genes are TRBV4-2 and TRBJ1-1, with TRBD1 matching 8 bases. With 4 bases clipped from V and 3 bases from J, the junction kept 7 bases outside the gene matches. The CDR3 consists of 15 residues. Germline V CDR1 and CDR2: LGHNA, YNFKEQ. This CDR3 is CASSPRTGNYTEAFF. The CDR3 DNA sequence: TGTGCCAGCAGCCCTAGGACAGGGAATTACACTGAAGCTTTCTTT.

This clonotype occurred many times. An end of the junction does not agree with germline; a read error may underlie this. V usage is TRBV14 and J usage is TRBJ2-3; D gene ambiguous. The CDR3 has 10 amino acids. Per germline, CDR1 SGHDN and CDR2 FVKESK. CDR3 coding DNA: TGTGCCAGCAGCCAACCCCGGGTGGGGTTT. Residues: CASSQPRVGF.

This clonotype is termed medium-sized. The genes are TRBV6-2 or TRBV6-3 and TRBJ2-3; possible D gene TRBD2, 5 bases. This CDR3 has 13 residues. The V and J ends lost 5 bases and 1 base respectively, with 7 bases between them. Germline CDR1 is MNHEY and CDR2 is SVGEGT. The CDR3 is CASSRTRTDTQYF. CDR3 DNA: TGTGCCAGCAGTCGGACTCGCACAGATACGCAGTATTTT.

The table lists this clonotype with many counts. This rearrangement joins TRBV4-2 to TRBJ1-1; 8 positions agree with TRBD1. This CDR3 is built from 15 residues. V was pared by 4 bases and J by 3 bases, with 7 bases of the junction left unmatched. CDR1 LGHNA and CDR2 YNFKEQ come from the germline V gene. CDR3 protein: CASSPRTGSYTEAFF. The CDR3 DNA follows: TGTGCCAGCAGCCCTAGGACAGGGAGTTACACTGAAGCTTTCTTT.

CDR3 protein: CAISRDRGRRDNYGYTF. The CDR3 DNA follows: TGTGCCATCAGCCGCGACAGGGGCCGACGGGATAACTATGGCTACACCTTC. This rearrangement joins TRBV10-3 to TRBJ1-2; 8 bases are shared with TRBD1. Trimming removed 6 bases from V and 1 base from J; junction bases left unmatched: 13. Germline V lookup: CDR1 ENHRY, CDR2 SYGVKD. The CDR3 length is 17 residues.

This clonotype showed up many times. The V and J genes are TRBV29-1 and TRBJ2-1; D gene unclear. The V gene's germline CDR1 is SQVTM and CDR2 ANQGSEA. The CDR3 contains 12 residues. V was pared by 0 bases and J by 8 bases, with 8 bases between. This CDR3 reads CSVEERRDEQFF. In DNA form, the CDR3 reads TGCAGCGTTGAAGAAAGGAGAGATGAGCAGTTCTTC.

This clonotype has a count of ten or more. The V call is TRBV27, the J call TRBJ2-5; 11 bases are a match to TRBD2. Trimming took 6 bases from V and 1 from J; bases not matched to a gene: 10. The CDR3 consists of 17 residues. Germline V gene sequence: CDR1 MNHEY, CDR2 SMNVEV (reference sequence). The CDR3 region has the DNA TGTGCCAGCAGCTCCAAGATGCTAGCGGGGGGCCAAGAGACCCAGTACTTC. Translating gives CASSSKMLAGGQETQYF.